Reported below is one T cell receptor beta chain. 60 Vbeta and 13 Jbeta primers were used in PCR. The protocol was immunoSEQ multiplex PCR, while the TCRdb copy is restricted to in-frame clones and leaves out a portion. Its clone listing holds just under 80,000 clones. Germline CDR1 reads KGHSH; CDR2 reads LQKENI. The CDR3 length is 14 residues. With 8 bases removed from V and 4 bases from J, the gap between germline ends came to 14 bases. These data come from a study of cytomegalovirus exposure and HLA in healthy donors. This TCR came from a man between 18 and 29 years old in good health and CMV-seropositive. Material: PBMCs. V and J are TRBV18 and TRBJ1-4, with D perhaps matching TRBD1 (6 bases). In DNA form, the CDR3 reads TGTGCCAGCACCCGGGACAAGGATAATGAAAAACTGTTTTTT. Protein: CASTRDKDNEKLFF.